This T cell receptor beta chain was sequenced in a study of T-cell reconstitution after alpha-beta-depleted transplantation in children. Trimming shortened V by 2 bases and J by 4 bases, and 6 bases separated the two germline ends. The CDR3 runs 13 residues. Germline CDR1 is MNHEY and CDR2 is SVGAGI. This clonotype has at least ten counts. This sample's TCRbeta library carried unique molecular identifier barcodes. MiXCR, run by TCRdb on the PCR reads, gives a single entry per CDR3 protein. Counted here are approximately 640,000 distinct CDR3 sequences, roughly 17% occurring once; the ten biggest clones make up approximately 1%.

The rearrangement links TRBV6-5 to TRBJ1-5; D perhaps matches TRBD1 (5 bases). Sequences were derived from PBMCs from the stem cell graft donor, sampled from the stem cell graft. This clonotype was sampled from a human donor who donated a stem cell graft to a child with acute myeloid leukemia. The CDR3 loop is CASSYRGNQPQHF. CDR3 DNA: TGTGCCAGCAGTTACCGGGGGAATCAGCCCCAGCATTTT.